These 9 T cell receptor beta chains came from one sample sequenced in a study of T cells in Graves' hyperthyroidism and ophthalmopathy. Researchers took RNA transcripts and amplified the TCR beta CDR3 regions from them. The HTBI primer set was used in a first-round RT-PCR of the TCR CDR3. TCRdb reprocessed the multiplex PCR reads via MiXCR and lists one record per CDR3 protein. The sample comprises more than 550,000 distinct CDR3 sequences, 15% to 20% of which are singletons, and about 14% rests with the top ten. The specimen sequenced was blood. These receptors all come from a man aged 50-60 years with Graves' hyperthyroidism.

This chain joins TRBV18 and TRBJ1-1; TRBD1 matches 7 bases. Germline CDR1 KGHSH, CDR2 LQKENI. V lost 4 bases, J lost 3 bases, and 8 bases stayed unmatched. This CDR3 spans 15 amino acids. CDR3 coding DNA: TGTGCCAGCTCACGAACGACAGGGCTGGACACTGAAGCTTTCTTT. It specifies CASSRTTGLDTEAFF.

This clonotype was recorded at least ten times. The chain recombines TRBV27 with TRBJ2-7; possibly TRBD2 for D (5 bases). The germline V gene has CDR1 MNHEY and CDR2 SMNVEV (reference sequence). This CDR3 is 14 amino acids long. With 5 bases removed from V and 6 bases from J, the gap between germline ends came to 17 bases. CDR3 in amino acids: CASSPGVVVAEQYF. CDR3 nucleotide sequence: TGTGCCAGCAGTCCCGGGGTGGTCGTGGCCGAGCAGTACTTC.

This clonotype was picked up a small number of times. The CDR3: CASSLIPSGSAYEQYF. For the CDR3, the DNA is TGCGCCAGCAGCTTGATCCCTAGCGGGAGTGCATACGAGCAGTACTTC. The chain uses TRBV5-1 and TRBJ2-7, with 10 bases matching TRBD2. The CDR3 contains 16 residues. Germline V gene sequence: CDR1 SGHRS, CDR2 YFSETQ. Trimming removed 1 base from V and 4 bases from J; junction bases left unmatched: 8.

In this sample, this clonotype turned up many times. CDR3 in amino acids: CASSGFGGSREQYF. CDR3 bases: TGTGCCAGCAGTGGTTTCGGGGGCAGTAGGGAGCAGTACTTC. The chain is built from TRBV6-2 or TRBV6-3 and TRBJ2-7; D may match TRBD1 or TRBD2 (6 bases each). CDR1 is MNHEY and CDR2 is SVGEGT in the germline V gene. V was cut by 5 bases and J by 7 bases, with 18 bases left in between. The CDR3 is 14 amino acids.

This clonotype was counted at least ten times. CDR3 DNA: TGTGCCTGGAGACTACCAGGGGGTTCCTACGAGCAGTACTTC. The encoded protein is CAWRLPGGSYEQYF. The rearrangement uses TRBV30 and TRBJ2-7; 7 bases match TRBD1. The V gene end was trimmed by 3 bases and the J gene end by 1 base; junction bases not matched to a gene: 6. The CDR3 covers 14 residues. Germline-derived CDR1 and CDR2 are GTSNPN and SVGIG (reference sequence).

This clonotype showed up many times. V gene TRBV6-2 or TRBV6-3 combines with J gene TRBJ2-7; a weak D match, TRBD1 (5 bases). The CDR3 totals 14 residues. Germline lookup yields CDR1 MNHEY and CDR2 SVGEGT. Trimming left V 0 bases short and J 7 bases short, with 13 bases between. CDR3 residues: CASSYSTGQQEQYF. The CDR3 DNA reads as TGTGCCAGCAGTTACTCGACCGGACAACAGGAGCAGTACTTC.

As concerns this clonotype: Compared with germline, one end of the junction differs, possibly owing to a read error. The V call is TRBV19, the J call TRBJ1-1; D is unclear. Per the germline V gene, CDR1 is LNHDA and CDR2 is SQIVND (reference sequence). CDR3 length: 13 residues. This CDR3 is CASSMWQNTAAFF. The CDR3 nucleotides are TGTGCCAGTAGTATGTGGCAGAACACTGCAGCTTTCTTT.

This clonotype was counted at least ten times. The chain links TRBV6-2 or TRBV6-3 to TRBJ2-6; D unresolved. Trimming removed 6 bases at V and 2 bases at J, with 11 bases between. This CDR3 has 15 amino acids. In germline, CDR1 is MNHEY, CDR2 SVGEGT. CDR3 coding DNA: TGTGCCAGCAGACCCGGAGACCCTGGGGCCAACGTCCTGACTTTC. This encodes CASRPGDPGANVLTF.

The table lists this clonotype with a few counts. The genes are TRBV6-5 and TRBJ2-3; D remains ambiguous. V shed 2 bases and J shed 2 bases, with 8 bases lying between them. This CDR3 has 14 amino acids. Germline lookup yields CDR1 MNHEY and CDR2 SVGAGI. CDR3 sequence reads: CASSYTISTDTQYF. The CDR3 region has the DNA TGTGCCAGCAGTTACACCATATCCACAGATACGCAGTATTTT.